The next 24 T cell receptor beta chains were all read from a single sample in a study of identical twins (dated by TCRdb to about 2016). The protocol used for the library was 5' RACE. The reads were generated on an Illumina HiSeq 2000. Using fastp at Q25 and MiXCR, TCRdb reprocessed the public reads and kept productive beta chains. CDR3 protein duplicates are merged, each entry listing the most common genes and DNA. In all, the sample holds 300,000 to 400,000 distinct CDR3 sequences, and roughly an eighth of those were seen once. Approximately 7.9% of the sample comes from the top ten. Separately, the same data were catalogued under a study of yellow fever vaccine responses in identical twins.

The sample was CD8+ T cells sorted from blood. All receptors come from a woman younger than 30 in good health.

The chain carries TRBV5-6 and TRBJ2-7, with 11 nucleotides matching TRBD2. V dropped 4 bases and J dropped 2; count of bases not matched to a gene: 11. The CDR3 spans 17 residues. Germline CDR1 is SGHDT and CDR2 is YYEEEE. The CDR3 reads CASSHRLAGLYPYEQYF. DNA for the CDR3: TGTGCCAGCAGCCACCGACTAGCGGGACTGTACCCCTACGAGCAGTACTTC.

Note on this clonotype: One end of the junction varies from germline; a read error may be responsible. The chain is built from TRBV6-5 and TRBJ2-1; D ambiguous. Germline assignment: CDR1 MNHEY and CDR2 SVGAGI. This CDR3 spans 14 amino acids. CDR3 DNA sequence: TGTGCCAGCAGTTACCTCGAGCCCTACAATGAGGAGTTCTTC. It translates to CASSYLEPYNEEFF.

This clonotype was seen a handful of times. The chain recombines TRBV24-1 with TRBJ2-5; D might be TRBD1 or TRBD2, each matching 6 bases. V shed 4 bases and J shed 5 bases, with 19 bases lying between them. The germline V gene encodes CDR1 KGHDR and CDR2 SFDVKD. CDR3 length: 16 residues. The CDR3 DNA reads as TGTGCCACCAGTGACCGCTTTGGAGGGGGTGGCGAGACCCAGTACTTC. This encodes CATSDRFGGGGETQYF.

This clonotype was seen many times. The CDR3 region is CASSQDGTGGPGNTIYF. The CDR3 region has the DNA TGCGCCAGCAGCCAAGATGGGACAGGGGGCCCCGGAAACACCATATATTTT. The rearrangement joins TRBV4-1 to TRBJ1-3, with TRBD1 matching over 12 bases. The CDR3 has 17 residues. Germline V lookup: CDR1 MGHRA, CDR2 YSYEKL. V lost 0 bases to trimming and J lost 4 bases; unmatched junction nucleotides: 4.

This chain uses TRBV4-1 with TRBJ2-5; the D gene could be TRBD1 or TRBD2 (5 bases each). Germline loops: CDR1 MGHRA, CDR2 YSYEKL. This CDR3 is built from 13 residues. Between the trimmed V and J ends, which lost 3 bases and 7 bases, there was a span of 12 bases. As DNA, the CDR3 is TGCGCCAGCAGCCAGTCCAGGGACGGGACCCAGTACTTC. Residues: CASSQSRDGTQYF.

The chain is built from TRBV7-9 and TRBJ1-1; 8 nucleotides line up with TRBD1. Trimming took 2 bases from V and 4 from J; bases not matched to a gene: 3. The germline V gene has CDR1 SEHNR and CDR2 FQNEAQ (reference sequence). The CDR3 sequence is 14 residues long. The CDR3 nucleotides read TGTGCCAGCAGCTTATCCGGGACAGGCACTGAAGCTTTCTTT. This gives the protein CASSLSGTGTEAFF.

V and J are TRBV4-1 and TRBJ2-5; 14 bases are shared with TRBD2. The length of the CDR3 is 17 residues. The V gene end was trimmed by 3 bases and the J gene end by 5 bases; junction bases not matched to a gene: 8. CDR1 is MGHRA, CDR2 YSYEKL, per germline. The CDR3 spells CASSHGLAGGGRETQYF. DNA of the CDR3: TGCGCCAGCAGCCACGGACTAGCGGGAGGTGGGAGGGAGACCCAGTACTTC.

The chain has TRBV20-1 and TRBJ2-1; possibly TRBD1 or TRBD2 for D (5 bases each). The CDR3 length is 11 residues. Per germline, CDR1 DFQATT and CDR2 SNEGSKA (reference sequence). Trimming took off 3 bases at V and 8 bases at J, with 8 bases between the two ends. CDR3 nucleotide sequence: TGCAGTGCTAGGACAGCGGATGAGCAGTTCTTC. It codes for CSARTADEQFF.

This clonotype was observed a handful of times. The chain uses TRBV6-4 and TRBJ1-3; tentatively, D is TRBD1 (6 bases). The CDR3 is 15 residues long. Trimming removed 0 bases at V and 5 bases at J, with 11 bases between. Germline V CDR1 and CDR2: MRHNA, SNTAGT. CDR3 sequence: CASSDSLDSRNTIYF. DNA of the CDR3: TGTGCCAGCAGTGACTCCCTGGACAGCCGAAACACCATATATTTT.

The chain carries TRBV4-2 and TRBJ2-4; 16 nucleotides match TRBD2. The V gene's germline CDR1 is LGHNA and CDR2 YNFKEQ. Trimming took 3 bases from V and 3 from J; bases not matched to a gene: 11. This CDR3 spans 20 amino acids. The CDR3 reads CASSQGLAGGPNRLKNIQYF. The CDR3 bases are TGTGCCAGCAGCCAGGGACTAGCGGGAGGGCCGAATCGTCTCAAAAACATTCAGTACTTC.

Ten or more counts support this clonotype. The chain links TRBV6-1 to TRBJ1-5; TRBD1 might be the D (5 bases). Germline V gene lookup returns CDR1 MNHNS and CDR2 SASEGT. V was trimmed by 6 bases and J by 6 bases, leaving 15 bases between them. The CDR3 length is 14 residues. In DNA form, the CDR3 reads TGTGCCAGCAGCGGTCCCGGGGGAAGTCAGCCCCAGCATTTT. Its translation is CASSGPGGSQPQHF.

The chain links TRBV10-3 to TRBJ2-1, with 12 bases fitting TRBD2. The ends lost 7 bases at V and 4 bases at J; junction bases unmatched: 8. Germline CDR1 is ENHRY and CDR2 is SYGVKD. This CDR3 contains 16 residues. Written as DNA, the CDR3 is TGTGCCATCAACCGACCTCTAGCGGGAGGGTACAATGAGCAGTTCTTC. Its translation: CAINRPLAGGYNEQFF.

This clonotype was detected a few times. The chain uses TRBV24-1 and TRBJ1-1; tentatively, D is TRBD1 (5 bases). The CDR3 is 14 amino acids. Germline values: CDR1 KGHDR, CDR2 SFDVKD. V lost 9 bases to trimming and J lost 1 base, with 14 bases between them. In DNA form, the CDR3 reads TGTGCCACCCAACCCTCTAGGGGGAACACTGAAGCTTTCTTT. This encodes CATQPSRGNTEAFF.

There are a few counts of this clonotype. The V gene is TRBV11-1, the J gene TRBJ2-2, with 13 bases lining up with TRBD2. The V segment lost 5 bases and the J segment 0 bases; nucleotides outside the gene matches: 15. CDR3 length equals 21 residues. The germline V gene encodes CDR1 SGHAT and CDR2 FQDESV (reference sequence). Written as DNA, the CDR3 is TGTGCCAGCAGCCCCCCCCCTGGGACTAGCGGGATGAGAACGAACACCGGGGAGCTGTTTTTT. This translates into CASSPPPGTSGMRTNTGELFF.

There are a few counts of this clonotype. The chain has TRBV7-9 and TRBJ2-4; possible D gene TRBD2, 5 bases. In germline, CDR1 is SEHNR, CDR2 FQNEAQ (reference sequence). V lost 1 base and J lost 0, with 10 bases in between. The length of the CDR3 is 16 residues. As DNA, the CDR3 is TGTGCCAGCAGCTTAGTTCTCCGGGAAGCCAAAAACATTCAGTACTTC. Protein: CASSLVLREAKNIQYF.

The V call is TRBV12-3 or TRBV12-4, the J call TRBJ1-1, with 7 bases matching TRBD1. This CDR3 has 16 residues. V lost 4 bases and J lost 6; bases outside the gene matches: 14. The CDR3 nucleotides are TGTGCCAGCAGTTACAGGGGATCCTCCCTGGTACCTGAAGCTTTCTTT. Translated: CASSYRGSSLVPEAFF.

The CDR3 sequence: CASSVARSGEQFF. The CDR3 region has the DNA TGTGCCAGCAGCGTAGCTAGGTCCGGTGAGCAGTTCTTC. The gene calls are TRBV9 and TRBJ2-1; D is uncertain. The CDR3 is made up of 13 amino acids. V dropped 0 bases and J dropped 9 bases, with 10 bases sitting between them. Germline V lookup: CDR1 SGDLS, CDR2 YYNGEE.

The V and J genes are TRBV9 and TRBJ2-1, with D possibly being TRBD2 (5 bases). This CDR3 is built from 18 residues. Germline loops: CDR1 SGDLS, CDR2 YYNGEE. Trimming left V 3 bases short and J 4 bases short, with 23 bases between. The CDR3 is CASSEPQRLTSVYNEQFF. The CDR3 DNA follows: TGTGCCAGCAGCGAACCCCAAAGACTAACATCGGTGTACAATGAGCAGTTCTTC.

The chain links TRBV9 to TRBJ1-2, with D uncertain. The CDR3 has 12 residues. Trimming removed 0 bases at V and 8 bases at J, with 8 bases between. CDR1 is SGDLS and CDR2 is YYNGEE in the germline V gene. CDR3: CASSVEGGGYTF. In nucleotides, the CDR3 is TGTGCCAGCAGCGTAGAAGGTGGAGGCTACACCTTC.

This clonotype was detected only a few times. The V and J genes are TRBV12-3 or TRBV12-4 and TRBJ2-2, with a tentative D call TRBD2 (6 bases). Trimming shortened V by 7 bases and J by 2 bases, and 14 bases separated the two germline ends. The CDR3 length is 15 residues. The CDR3 DNA reads TGTGCCAGCAACCGGCCGGGACTCAACACCGGGGAGCTGTTTTTT. Translated: CASNRPGLNTGELFF.

This clonotype was detected a few times. The gene calls are TRBV29-1 and TRBJ2-1, with D possibly matching TRBD1 (5 bases). Germline V lookup: CDR1 SQVTM, CDR2 ANQGSEA. The CDR3 runs to 17 residues. Trimming removed 4 bases from V and 0 bases from J, with 19 bases in between. The CDR3 is CSVVGALRPSSYNEQFF. CDR3 bases: TGCAGCGTTGTTGGGGCCCTACGACCGAGCTCCTACAATGAGCAGTTCTTC.

The genes are TRBV7-9 and TRBJ2-5; D remains unclear. The CDR3 loop spans 11 amino acids. In germline, CDR1 is SEHNR, CDR2 FQNEAQ (reference sequence). Trimming left V 1 base short and J 10 bases short, with 7 bases between. CDR3 sequence: CASSLGRDQYF. CDR3 nucleotides: TGTGCCAGCAGCTTAGGACGCGACCAGTACTTC.

This clonotype was counted ten times or more. The rearrangement uses TRBV27 and TRBJ2-1; 9 bases are shared with TRBD1. Trimming cost V 2 bases and J 7 bases; bases outside gene matches: 6. The germline V gene has CDR1 MNHEY and CDR2 SMNVEV (reference sequence). The CDR3 extends over 15 amino acids. The CDR3 DNA follows: TGTGCCAGCAGTTTACCCGGGACAGGGTCTAATGAGCAGTTCTTC. It encodes CASSLPGTGSNEQFF.

This clonotype came up once. Here the CDR3 omits its conserved ending phenylalanine or tryptophan, so a read error is the likely source. This chain uses TRBV6-2 or TRBV6-3 with TRBJ2-7; D not resolved. CDR1 and CDR2 from the germline V gene are MNHEY and SVGEGT. V shed 8 bases and J shed 6 bases, with 11 bases lying between them. The CDR3 is 11 amino acids. The CDR3 bases are TGTGCCAGCCACGTCGCTCCCGAGCAGTACCTC. It specifies CASHVAPEQYL.